The clone carrying this TCR beta chain came up once. In the original workflow: The authors estimated nucleated cell counts from reference gene primer amplification. Only in-frame clones appear in the TCRdb table, and some are missing; sequencing was by immunoSEQ multiplex PCR. D and trimming were read from the DNA, whereas the V and J calls and clone size are those reported in that table. The sample holds 180,000 or so clones, approximately 91% seen once. The data are from a study of blood T cell repertoires in COVID-19. Background on the study: There were acute and convalescent COVID-19 samples, and they came from the United States, Italy and Spain. PBMCs, B-cell-depleted T cells, or T cells provided the cDNA or gDNA that made up the material.

This CDR3 contains 12 residues. Between the trimmed V and J ends, which lost 4 bases and 2 bases, there was a span of 8 bases. CDR1 SQVTM and CDR2 ANQGSEA come from the germline V gene. The sample comprised peripheral blood. The V and J genes are TRBV29-1 and TRBJ1-1; no firm D call. The sequence came from a man younger than 30 with active or convalescent COVID-19. The CDR3 coding sequence is TGCAGCGTTGTGGTTCTAAACACTGAAGCTTTCTTT. Its protein is CSVVVLNTEAFF.